What follows are 25 T cell receptor beta chains derived from one specimen sequenced in a study of vaccination effects on CD4 cells after COVID-19. Produced via immunoSEQ multiplex PCR; TCRdb's table is partial and in-frame only. This sample yields about 15,000 clones, of which over 65% are seen a single time; approximately 21% belongs to the top ten. Prior to sequencing, the ViraFEST assay stimulated PBMC with viral peptide pools, which expanded the antigen-specific CD4+ T cells. Isolating CD4+ T cells followed approximately 11 days of culture. The person's infection with SARS-CoV-2, confirmed by PCR, took place between March and December 2020. Participants received two doses of either the BNT162b2 or mRNA-1273 vaccine. The antigens of these receptors remain unknown. The specimen comprised CD4+ T cells from PBMCs cultured with SARS-CoV-2 spike peptides, sampled after COVID-19 vaccination. The receptor set was obtained from a human donor who had a prior SARS-CoV-2 infection.

This rearrangement joins TRBV6-1 to TRBJ1-5; D remains unclear. V was clipped by 1 base and J by 2 bases, with 9 bases between them. The CDR3 is 15 residues long. Germline CDR1 is MNHNS and CDR2 is SASEGT. In DNA form, the CDR3 reads TGTGCCAGCAGTGAAGAGGGATCAGGCAATCAGCCCCAGCATTTT. This encodes CASSEEGSGNQPQHF.

This rearrangement joins TRBV9 to TRBJ2-1; 11 bases align to TRBD2. Germline CDR1 is SGDLS and CDR2 is YYNGEE. V shed 4 bases, J shed 6 bases, and the junction held 21 bases outside the gene matches. The CDR3 is 20 amino acids. The chain's CDR3 is CASSPSSRGVAGGRFNEQFF. CDR3 sequence (DNA): TGTGCCAGCAGCCCAAGTAGTCGTGGAGTAGCGGGGGGGCGGTTCAATGAGCAGTTCTTC. The full variable domain, in which reference TRBV9 and TRBJ2-1 provide the parts outside the CDR3, is DSGVTQTPKHLITATGQRVTLRCSPRSGDLSVYWYQQSLDQGLQFLIQYYNGEERAKGNILERFSAQQFPDLHSELNLSSLELGDSALYFCASSPSSRGVAGGRFNEQFFGPGTRLTVL.

The rearrangement uses TRBV12-3 or TRBV12-4 and TRBJ1-1; D not resolved. The V gene lost 5 bases and the J gene lost 3 bases, with 7 bases spanning the gap. The CDR3 sequence is 12 residues long. CDR3 residues: CASSPIYTEAFF. DNA for the CDR3: TGTGCCAGCAGTCCAATCTACACTGAAGCTTTCTTT.

This clone is a singleton in its sample. This chain uses TRBV3-1 (or the pseudogene TRBV3-2) with TRBJ2-7; 7 bases align to TRBD1. The CDR3 has 14 residues. V lost 2 bases and J lost 5; bases outside the gene matches: 6. Germline V CDR1 and CDR2: LGHDT, YNNKEL (reference sequence). The CDR3 is CASSQPGTANEQYF. CDR3 in DNA: TGTGCCAGCAGCCAACCCGGGACAGCGAACGAGCAGTACTTC.

The chain combines TRBV4-2 with TRBJ1-2, with TRBD1 matching 9 bases. Germline CDR1 reads LGHNA; CDR2 reads YNFKEQ. Losses at the gene ends were 1 base for V and 5 bases for J; bases not matched to a gene: 5. This CDR3 comprises 15 residues. The CDR3 loop is CASSQVGQGRYGYTF. CDR3 DNA: TGTGCCAGCAGCCAAGTTGGACAGGGGCGTTATGGCTACACCTTC.

This clone was counted once. This chain connects TRBV6-5 to TRBJ2-7; the D gene is possibly TRBD2 (6 bases). Germline assignment: CDR1 MNHEY and CDR2 SVGAGI. V lost 6 bases and J 0 bases, leaving 12 bases between the germline ends. The CDR3 is 14 amino acids. CDR3 DNA: TGTGCCAGCAGGAGACGGGGGAGCTCCTACGAGCAGTACTTC. Its translation is CASRRRGSSYEQYF.

The rearrangement uses TRBV15 and TRBJ2-4; tentatively, D is TRBD1 or TRBD2 (5 bases each). The germline V and J ends were trimmed by 0 bases and 7 bases, with 13 bases remaining between them. The CDR3 extends over 15 amino acids. The germline CDR1 and CDR2 sequences are LNHNV and YYDKDF (reference sequence). CDR3 region: CATSRDGGRGNIQYF. DNA for the CDR3: TGTGCCACCAGCAGAGATGGGGGACGGGGCAACATTCAGTACTTC.

This chain's CDR3 is CASSPQGAGTSANEQFF. The CDR3 nucleotides read TGTGCCAGCTCACCGCAAGGGGCTGGAACCTCGGCCAATGAGCAGTTCTTC. The chain carries TRBV18 and TRBJ2-1, with D perhaps TRBD1 (5 bases). Trimming pared 3 bases from V and 6 bases from J, leaving 21 bases between. The CDR3 extends over 17 amino acids. Germline lookup yields CDR1 KGHSH and CDR2 LQKENI.

DNA of the CDR3: TGTGCCAGCAGCTTGCCCCGGGACCCAGATCGGTATGGCTACACCTTC. Its protein is CASSLPRDPDRYGYTF. J is TRBJ1-2 and V is TRBV5-4; weak D call: TRBD1 (5 bases). Looked up from germline, CDR1 is SGHNT and CDR2 is YYREEE (reference sequence). The CDR3 runs to 16 residues. The V gene lost 1 base and the J gene lost 5 bases, with 18 bases spanning the gap.

V is TRBV18 and J is TRBJ2-3, with D maybe TRBD1 (6 bases). V dropped 3 bases and J dropped 4 bases, with 8 bases sitting between them. From germline, CDR1 is KGHSH and CDR2 LQKENI. The CDR3 runs to 13 residues. CDR3: CASSPSGADTQYF. CDR3 DNA: TGTGCCAGCTCACCCTCAGGGGCAGATACGCAGTATTTT.

CDR3: CASSHQGQGGYEQYF. In DNA form, the CDR3 reads TGTGCCAGCAGCCACCAGGGACAGGGGGGCTACGAGCAGTACTTC. The J gene is TRBJ2-7, the V gene TRBV13, with 11 bases fitting TRBD1. CDR1 and CDR2 from the germline V gene are PRHDT and FYEKMQ (reference sequence). The CDR3 is 15 residues long. V was clipped by 5 bases and J by 3 bases; unmatched bases: 6. The full variable domain, rest sourced from reference TRBV13 and TRBJ2-7, is AAGVIQSPRHLIKEKRETATLKCYPIPRHDTVYWYQQGPGQDPQFLISFYEKMQSDKGSIPDRFSAQQFSDYHSELNMSSLELGDSALYFCASSHQGQGGYEQYFGPGTRLTVT.

The chain has TRBV5-4 and TRBJ2-3; TRBD1 agrees at 9 bases. J gave up 5 bases and V 4 bases, and 8 bases lay outside the gene matches. The CDR3 is made up of 15 amino acids. The germline CDR1 and CDR2 sequences are SGHNT and YYREEE (reference sequence). CDR3 sequence (DNA): TGTGCCAGCAGCCCCGAACAGGGGGCATTAGATACGCAGTATTTT. Residues: CASSPEQGALDTQYF.

In this sample, this clone turned up once. The chain couples TRBV20-1 to TRBJ1-2; TRBD1 matches 8 bases. This CDR3 has 13 amino acids. V dropped 3 bases and J dropped 6; count of bases not matched to a gene: 6. CDR1 DFQATT and CDR2 SNEGSKA come from the germline V gene (reference sequence). In DNA form, the CDR3 reads TGCAGTGCTAGTACATGGGACAGGAATGGCTACACCTTC. This sequence encodes CSASTWDRNGYTF.

The CDR3 DNA is TGTGCCAGCAGCTTCTCTGGATTTTTTATTCAGTACTTC. The encoded protein is CASSFSGFFIQYF. The chain employs TRBV7-2 and TRBJ2-4; D unclear. V gave up 3 bases and J gave up 10 bases, with 13 bases separating them. This CDR3 region has 13 residues. Germline V gene data show CDR1 as SGHTA and CDR2 as FQGNSA.

The rearrangement uses TRBV27 and TRBJ2-3, with D possibly called TRBD1 or TRBD2 (5 bases each). CDR3 size: 15 residues. V was cut by 6 bases and J by 4 bases, with 17 bases left in between. CDR1 is MNHEY, CDR2 SMNVEV, per germline (reference sequence). The CDR3 is CASRHKVVGADTQYF. CDR3 sequence (DNA): TGTGCCAGCAGACACAAAGTGGTGGGGGCAGATACGCAGTATTTT.

Points on this clone: This same CDR3 is encoded by further DNA sequences in the sample. The chain employs TRBV24-1 and TRBJ1-1, with D uncertain. From germline, CDR1 is KGHDR and CDR2 SFDVKD. Trimming removed 1 base from V and 5 bases from J, with 4 bases in between. This CDR3 comprises 12 residues. The CDR3 DNA reads TGTGCCACCAGTGATTTTGGGACTGAAGCTTTCTTT. Translating gives CATSDFGTEAFF.

A single count supports this clone. The CDR3 DNA sequence: TGTGCCACCAGTGACCCGACAGGGTTCAACACCGGGGAGCTGTTTTTT. It encodes CATSDPTGFNTGELFF. The chain uses TRBV24-1 and TRBJ2-2, with 7 bases lining up with TRBD1. V lost 4 bases, J lost 2 bases, and 6 bases stayed unmatched. Germline loops: CDR1 KGHDR, CDR2 SFDVKD. The CDR3 has 16 amino acids.

CDR3 sequence: CSVDRDGETQYF. DNA for the CDR3: TGCAGCGTTGACCGGGACGGGGAGACCCAGTACTTC. This chain connects TRBV29-1 to TRBJ2-5; TRBD1 or TRBD2 may be the D gene (5 bases each). The length of the CDR3 is 12 residues. Germline V gives CDR1 SQVTM, CDR2 ANQGSEA. V was clipped by 3 bases and J by 5 bases, with 10 bases between them.

J is TRBJ2-3 and V is TRBV5-6, with a weak D call TRBD2 (6 bases). The CDR3 sequence is 17 residues long. Germline CDR1 and CDR2: SGHDT and YYEEEE. Between the trimmed V and J ends, which lost 2 bases and 0 bases, there was a span of 16 bases. The chain's CDR3 is CASSFWGVGSSTDTQYF. In DNA form, the CDR3 reads TGTGCCAGCAGCTTTTGGGGGGTAGGCTCCAGCACAGATACGCAGTATTTT.

The V call is TRBV15, the J call TRBJ1-5, with TRBD1 matching over 8 bases. This CDR3 has 18 residues. The V segment lost 7 bases and the J segment 3 bases; nucleotides outside the gene matches: 17. Germline V gene lookup returns CDR1 LNHNV and CDR2 YYDKDF (reference sequence). CDR3 nucleotide sequence: TGTGCCACCAACCCAATCGCCCCCAGGGGGCTAAACAATCAGCCCCAGCATTTT. Protein product: CATNPIAPRGLNNQPQHF.

The V call is TRBV29-1, the J call TRBJ2-3; unclear D gene. CDR1 and CDR2 from the germline V gene are SQVTM and ANQGSEA. V lost 0 bases to trimming and J lost 2 bases, with 12 bases between them. The CDR3 loop spans 15 amino acids. This CDR3 is CSVEDRRLHTDTQYF. CDR3 coding DNA: TGCAGCGTTGAAGACCGAAGATTACACACAGATACGCAGTATTTT.

This clone was detected once. The gene calls are TRBV7-8 and TRBJ1-4; D not resolved. This CDR3 contains 13 residues. V shed 1 base and J shed 4 bases, with 4 bases lying between them. Germline loops: CDR1 SGHVS, CDR2 FQNEAQ. The CDR3 sequence: CASSLGFNEKLFF. CDR3 DNA sequence: TGTGCCAGCAGCTTAGGCTTTAATGAAAAACTGTTTTTT.

V is TRBV12-3 or TRBV12-4 and J is TRBJ1-2; a possible D gene is TRBD1 (5 bases). The CDR3 runs 12 residues. V lost 7 bases, J lost 8 bases, and 14 bases lay in between. CDR3 sequence (DNA): TGTGCCAGCACAGGGCCCCAACCGGGCTACACCTTC. Translating gives CASTGPQPGYTF.

This chain uses TRBV29-1 with TRBJ1-2, with 10 bases lining up with TRBD1. CDR3 size: 15 residues. V shed 1 base and J 2 bases; nucleotides not matched to a gene: 4. In germline, CDR1 is SQVTM, CDR2 ANQGSEA. CDR3 in DNA: TGCAGCGTTGAAGGCGTGGGACAGGGGAACTATGGCTACACCTTC. It encodes CSVEGVGQGNYGYTF.

V is TRBV7-3 and J is TRBJ1-2, with 8 bases matching TRBD1. After removal of 5 bases from V and 8 bases from J, the junction contained 7 bases not matched to a gene. CDR3 length equals 13 residues. Germline V CDR1 and CDR2: SGHTA, FQGTGA. CDR3 in amino acids: CASSTTGGSGYTF. CDR3 DNA sequence: TGTGCCAGCAGCACAACAGGGGGTAGCGGCTACACCTTC.